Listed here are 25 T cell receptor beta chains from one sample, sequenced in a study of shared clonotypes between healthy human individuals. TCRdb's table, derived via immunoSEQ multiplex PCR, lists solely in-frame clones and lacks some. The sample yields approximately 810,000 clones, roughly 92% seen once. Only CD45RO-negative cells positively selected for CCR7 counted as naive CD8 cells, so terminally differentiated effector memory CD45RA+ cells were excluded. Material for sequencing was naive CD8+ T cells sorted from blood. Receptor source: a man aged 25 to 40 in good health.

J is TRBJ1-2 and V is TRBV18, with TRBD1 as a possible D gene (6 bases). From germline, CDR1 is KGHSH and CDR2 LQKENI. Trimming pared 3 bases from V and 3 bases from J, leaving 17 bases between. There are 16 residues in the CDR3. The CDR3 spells CASSPLKTGLDYGYTF. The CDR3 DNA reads TGTGCCAGCTCACCGCTAAAGACAGGACTGGACTATGGCTACACCTTC.

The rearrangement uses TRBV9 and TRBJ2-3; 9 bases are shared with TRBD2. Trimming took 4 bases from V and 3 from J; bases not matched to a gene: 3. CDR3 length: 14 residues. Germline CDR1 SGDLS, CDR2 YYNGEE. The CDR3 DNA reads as TGTGCCAGCAGCCCGAGCGGGAGGACAGATACGCAGTATTTT. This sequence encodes CASSPSGRTDTQYF. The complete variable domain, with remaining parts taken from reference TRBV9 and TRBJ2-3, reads DSGVTQTPKHLITATGQRVTLRCSPRSGDLSVYWYQQSLDQGLQFLIQYYNGEERAKGNILERFSAQQFPDLHSELNLSSLELGDSALYFCASSPSGRTDTQYFGPGTRLTVL.

The CDR3, as DNA: TGTGCCAGCAGTGAGGAACCCGTCATCTACGAGCAGTACTTC. Amino acid sequence: CASSEEPVIYEQYF. This sequence joins TRBV2 and TRBJ2-7; no clear D. Trimming pared 3 bases from V and 3 bases from J, leaving 12 bases between. This CDR3 has 14 amino acids. Germline-derived CDR1 and CDR2 are SNHLY and FYNNEI.

In nucleotides, the CDR3 is TGCAGCGGTATACTAGCGGGAGAAGGGGATGAGCAGTTCTTC. Translation: CSGILAGEGDEQFF. The J gene is TRBJ2-1, the V gene TRBV29-1, with 11 nucleotides matching TRBD2. Germline CDR1 SQVTM, CDR2 ANQGSEA. J was trimmed by 8 bases and V by 7 bases; bases with no gene match: 10. CDR3 size: 14 residues.

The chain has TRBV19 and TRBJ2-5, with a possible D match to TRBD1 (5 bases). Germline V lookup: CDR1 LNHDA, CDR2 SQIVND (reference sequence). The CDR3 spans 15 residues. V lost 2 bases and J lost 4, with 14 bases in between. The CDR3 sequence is CASSIFLSGRETQYF. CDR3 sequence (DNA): TGTGCCAGTAGTATATTCTTATCAGGGCGAGAGACCCAGTACTTC.

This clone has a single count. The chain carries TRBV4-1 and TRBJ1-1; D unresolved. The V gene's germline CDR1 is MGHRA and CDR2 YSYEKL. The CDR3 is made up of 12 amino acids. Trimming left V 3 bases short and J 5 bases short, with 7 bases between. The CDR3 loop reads CASSHLGTEAFF. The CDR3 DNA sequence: TGCGCCAGCAGCCACTTGGGTACTGAAGCTTTCTTT.

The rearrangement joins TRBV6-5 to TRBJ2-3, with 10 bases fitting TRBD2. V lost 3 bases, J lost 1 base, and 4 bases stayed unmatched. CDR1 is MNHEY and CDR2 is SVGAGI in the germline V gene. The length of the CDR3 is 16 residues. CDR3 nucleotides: TGTGCCAGCAGTTATGGAGCGGGAGGGCGCACAGATACGCAGTATTTT. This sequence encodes CASSYGAGGRTDTQYF.

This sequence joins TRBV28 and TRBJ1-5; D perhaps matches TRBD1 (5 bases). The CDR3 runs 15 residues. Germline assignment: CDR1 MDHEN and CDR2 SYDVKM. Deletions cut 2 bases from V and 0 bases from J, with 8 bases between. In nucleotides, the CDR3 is TGTGCCAGCAGTTTACTGACAGATAGCAATCAGCCCCAGCATTTT. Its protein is CASSLLTDSNQPQHF.

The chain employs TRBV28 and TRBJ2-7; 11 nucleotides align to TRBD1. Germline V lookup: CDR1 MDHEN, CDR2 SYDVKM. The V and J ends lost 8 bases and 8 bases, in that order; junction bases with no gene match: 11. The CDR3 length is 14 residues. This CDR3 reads CASRGGTGGIKQYF. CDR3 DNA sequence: TGTGCCAGCCGGGGTGGGACAGGGGGAATAAAGCAGTACTTC.

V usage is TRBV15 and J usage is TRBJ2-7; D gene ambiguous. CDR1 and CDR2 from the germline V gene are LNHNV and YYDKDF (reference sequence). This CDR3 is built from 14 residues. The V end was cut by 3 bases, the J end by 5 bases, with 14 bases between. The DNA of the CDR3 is TGTGCCACCAGCAGGGACGGACGGCCACACGAGCAGTACTTC. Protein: CATSRDGRPHEQYF.

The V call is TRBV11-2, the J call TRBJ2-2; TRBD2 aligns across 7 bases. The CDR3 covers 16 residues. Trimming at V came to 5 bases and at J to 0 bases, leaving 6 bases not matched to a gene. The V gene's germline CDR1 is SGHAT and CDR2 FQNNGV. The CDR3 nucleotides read TGTGCCAGCAGCGCAACTGGGGGGGCGAACACCGGGGAGCTGTTTTTT. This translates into CASSATGGANTGELFF.

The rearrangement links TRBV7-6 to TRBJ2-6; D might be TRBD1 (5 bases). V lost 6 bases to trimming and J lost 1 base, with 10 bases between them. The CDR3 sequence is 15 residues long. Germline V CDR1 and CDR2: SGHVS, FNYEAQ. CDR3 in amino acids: CASRGVGSGANVLTF. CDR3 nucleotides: TGTGCCAGCAGAGGGGTAGGGTCTGGGGCCAACGTCCTGACTTTC.

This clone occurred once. The CDR3 DNA reads as TGTGCCAGCAGCGACGGACTAGCGGAGGCCTCCTACGAGCAGTACTTC. Protein sequence: CASSDGLAEASYEQYF. This chain connects TRBV5-4 to TRBJ2-7; TRBD2 matches 10 bases. The V gene's germline CDR1 is SGHNT and CDR2 YYREEE (reference sequence). The V segment lost 4 bases and the J segment 0 bases; nucleotides outside the gene matches: 7. The CDR3 loop spans 16 amino acids.

This CDR3 reads CASSSTDGTTDTQYF. CDR3 DNA sequence: TGTGCCAGCAGCTCCACGGACGGGACCACAGATACGCAGTATTTT. This chain connects TRBV11-2 to TRBJ2-3, with D perhaps assigned TRBD1 or TRBD2 (5 bases each). Germline V gene lookup returns CDR1 SGHAT and CDR2 FQNNGV. The CDR3 runs to 15 residues. With 4 bases removed from V and 2 bases from J, the gap between germline ends came to 13 bases.

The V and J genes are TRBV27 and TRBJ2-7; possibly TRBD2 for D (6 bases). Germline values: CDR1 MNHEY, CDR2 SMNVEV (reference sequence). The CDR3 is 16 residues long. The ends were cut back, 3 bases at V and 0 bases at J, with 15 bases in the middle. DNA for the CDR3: TGTGCCAGCAGTTTGGCCGGGACTGAGTACTCCTACGAGCAGTACTTC. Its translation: CASSLAGTEYSYEQYF.

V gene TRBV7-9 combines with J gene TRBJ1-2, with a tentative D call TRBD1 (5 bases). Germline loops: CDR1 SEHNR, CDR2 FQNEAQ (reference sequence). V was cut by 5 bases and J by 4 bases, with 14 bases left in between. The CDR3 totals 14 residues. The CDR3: CASSPPQGGYGYTF. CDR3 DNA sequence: TGTGCCAGCAGCCCTCCCCAGGGCGGCTATGGCTACACCTTC.

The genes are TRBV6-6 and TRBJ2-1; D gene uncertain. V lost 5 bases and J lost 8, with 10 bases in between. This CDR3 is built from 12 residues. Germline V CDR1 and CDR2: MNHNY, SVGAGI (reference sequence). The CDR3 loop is CASSDDYHEQFF. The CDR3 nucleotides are TGTGCCAGCAGTGATGATTACCATGAGCAGTTCTTC.

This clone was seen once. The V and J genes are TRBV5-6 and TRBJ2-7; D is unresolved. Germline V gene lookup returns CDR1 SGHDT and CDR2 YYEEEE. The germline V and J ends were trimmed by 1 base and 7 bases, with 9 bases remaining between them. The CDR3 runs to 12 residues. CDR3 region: CASSLWAGEQYF. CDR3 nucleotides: TGTGCCAGCAGCTTGTGGGCTGGGGAGCAGTACTTC.

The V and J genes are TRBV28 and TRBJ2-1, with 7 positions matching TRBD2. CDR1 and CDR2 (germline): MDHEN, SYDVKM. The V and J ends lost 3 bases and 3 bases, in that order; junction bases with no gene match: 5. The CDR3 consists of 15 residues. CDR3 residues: CASSFPLAFYNEQFF. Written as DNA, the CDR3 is TGTGCCAGCAGTTTCCCACTAGCGTTCTACAATGAGCAGTTCTTC.

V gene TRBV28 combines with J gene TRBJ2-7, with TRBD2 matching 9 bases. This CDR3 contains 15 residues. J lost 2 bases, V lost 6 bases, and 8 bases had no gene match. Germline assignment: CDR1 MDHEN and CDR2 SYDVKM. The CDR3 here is CASSLGLAQTYEQYF. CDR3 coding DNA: TGTGCCAGCAGCCTAGGACTAGCGCAAACCTACGAGCAGTACTTC.

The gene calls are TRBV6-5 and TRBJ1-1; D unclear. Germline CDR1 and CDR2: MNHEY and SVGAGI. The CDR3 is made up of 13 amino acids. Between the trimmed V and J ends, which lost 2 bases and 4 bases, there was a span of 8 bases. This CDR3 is CASSYGVRTEAFF. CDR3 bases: TGTGCCAGCAGTTACGGGGTTCGCACTGAAGCTTTCTTT.

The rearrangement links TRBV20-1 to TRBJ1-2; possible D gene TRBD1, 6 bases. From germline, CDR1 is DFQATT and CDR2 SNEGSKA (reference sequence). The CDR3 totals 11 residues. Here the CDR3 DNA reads TGCAGGCCAACAGGGATCTATGGCTACACCTTC. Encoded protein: CRPTGIYGYTF.

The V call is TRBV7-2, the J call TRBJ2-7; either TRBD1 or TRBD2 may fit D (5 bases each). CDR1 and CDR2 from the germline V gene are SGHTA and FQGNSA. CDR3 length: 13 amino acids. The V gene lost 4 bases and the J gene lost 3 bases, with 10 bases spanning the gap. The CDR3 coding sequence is TGTGCCAGCAGCTCGGGACGGCTCTACGAGCAGTACTTC. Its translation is CASSSGRLYEQYF.

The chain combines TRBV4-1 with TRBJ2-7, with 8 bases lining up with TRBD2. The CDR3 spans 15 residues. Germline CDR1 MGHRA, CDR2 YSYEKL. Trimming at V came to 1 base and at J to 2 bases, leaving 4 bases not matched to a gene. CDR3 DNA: TGCGCCAGCAGCCAAGTGTTTAGCGGGGCCTACGAGCAGTACTTC. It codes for CASSQVFSGAYEQYF.

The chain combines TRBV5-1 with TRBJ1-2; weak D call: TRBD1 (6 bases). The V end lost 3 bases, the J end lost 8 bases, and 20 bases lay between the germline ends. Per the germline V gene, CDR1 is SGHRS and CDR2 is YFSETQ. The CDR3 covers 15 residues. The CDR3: CASSSDRRATVGYTF. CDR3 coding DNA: TGCGCCAGCAGCTCTGACAGGCGTGCGACAGTCGGCTACACCTTC.